A selection of T cell receptor beta chains follows, all from one sample in a study of human T cells and chemical hapten exposure. TCRdb redid the calling of the RACE reads with MiXCR, one entry per CDR3 protein. The data contain roughly 100,000 distinct CDR3 sequences, about 11% of them singletons. Source: whole blood, taken in connection with sensitization to the hapten diphenylcyclopropenone (DPC). These receptors all stem from a woman aged 35 to 49 with alopecia areata. Some clones in this sample may be carry-over from other donors' samples. Each CDR3 is given with its conserved first and last residue. The order of the fields is J gene, clone size, V gene, D gene, CDR3 protein, CDR3 DNA. The D gene is left open where the match is weak. Clone size, where shown, is once, few, many, or a class for clones that have expanded.

j_call: TRBJ2-5
clone_size: .
v_call: TRBV28
d_call: .
cdr3_aa: CASSPEKSQYF
cdr3_nt: TGTGCCAGCAGCCCCGAGAAGTCCCAGTACTTC

j_call: TRBJ1-3
clone_size: many
v_call: TRBV18
d_call: .
cdr3_aa: CASSPGLPIGSGNTIYF
cdr3_nt: TGTGCCAGCTCACCTGGACTCCCGATAGGCTCTGGAAACACCATATATTTT

j_call: TRBJ1-6
clone_size: many
v_call: TRBV18
d_call: .
cdr3_aa: CASSQTDSYNSPLHF
cdr3_nt: TGTGCCAGCTCCCAGACAGACAGTTATAATTCACCCCTCCACTTT

j_call: TRBJ2-1
clone_size: many
v_call: TRBV4-2
d_call: TRBD2
cdr3_aa: CASSSAGTSFFDEQFF
cdr3_nt: TGTGCCAGCAGCTCGGCCGGGACTAGTTTTTTCGATGAGCAGTTCTTC

j_call: TRBJ2-1
clone_size: many
v_call: TRBV6-2/TRBV6-3
d_call: TRBD2
cdr3_aa: CASSYLAGGSSYNEQFF
cdr3_nt: TGTGCCAGCAGTTACCTAGCGGGAGGGAGCTCCTACAATGAGCAGTTCTTC

j_call: TRBJ2-1
clone_size: .
v_call: TRBV25-1
d_call: TRBD2
cdr3_aa: CASSRASGVDEQFF
cdr3_nt: TGTGCCAGCAGTAGAGCTAGCGGGGTGGATGAGCAGTTCTTC

j_call: TRBJ1-3
clone_size: .
v_call: TRBV12-3/TRBV12-4
d_call: .
cdr3_aa: CASSLRRSGNTIYF
cdr3_nt: TGTGCCAGCAGTTTGCGCAGATCTGGAAACACCATATATTTT

j_call: TRBJ2-1
clone_size: few
v_call: TRBV6-2/TRBV6-3
d_call: .
cdr3_aa: CASFAAGAILNEQFF
cdr3_nt: TGTGCCAGCTTCGCGGCAGGGGCGATTCTTAATGAGCAGTTCTTC

j_call: TRBJ1-1
clone_size: .
v_call: TRBV5-5
d_call: TRBD1
cdr3_aa: CASSLQGALVNTEAFF
cdr3_nt: TGTGCCAGCAGCCTCCAGGGGGCTTTAGTGAACACTGAAGCTTTCTTT

j_call: TRBJ2-6
clone_size: many
v_call: TRBV7-2
d_call: .
cdr3_aa: CASSLDPGANVLTF
cdr3_nt: TGTGCCAGCAGCTTAGATCCCGGGGCCAACGTCCTGACTTTC

j_call: TRBJ2-3
clone_size: .
v_call: TRBV9
d_call: .
cdr3_aa: CASSAQGTRPDTQYF
cdr3_nt: TGTGCCAGCAGCGCCCAGGGGACCAGACCAGATACGCAGTATTTT

j_call: TRBJ2-7
clone_size: many
v_call: TRBV3-1
d_call: .
cdr3_aa: CASSQGIGGEQYF
cdr3_nt: TGTGCCAGCAGCCAGGGCATCGGCGGAGAGCAGTACTTC

j_call: TRBJ1-5
clone_size: few
v_call: TRBV15
d_call: .
cdr3_aa: CATSRDPTGNQPQHF
cdr3_nt: TGTGCCACCAGCAGAGATCCGACGGGGAATCAGCCCCAGCATTTT

j_call: TRBJ2-6
clone_size: many
v_call: TRBV11-2
d_call: .
cdr3_aa: CASSSQGSFSGANVLTF
cdr3_nt: TGTGCCAGCAGTAGTCAGGGCTCTTTCTCTGGGGCCAACGTCCTGACTTTC

j_call: TRBJ2-1
clone_size: few
v_call: TRBV20-1
d_call: TRBD2
cdr3_aa: CSAYGGLAGYNEQFF
cdr3_nt: TGCAGTGCTTATGGAGGACTAGCGGGATACAATGAGCAGTTCTTC

j_call: TRBJ2-5
clone_size: few
v_call: TRBV27
d_call: TRBD1
cdr3_aa: CASSRDRETQYF
cdr3_nt: TGTGCCAGCAGTCGGGACAGAGAGACCCAGTACTTC

j_call: TRBJ1-2
clone_size: .
v_call: TRBV4-3
d_call: .
cdr3_aa: CASSPDKNYGYTF
cdr3_nt: TGCGCCAGCAGCCCTGACAAGAACTATGGCTACACCTTC

j_call: TRBJ1-2
clone_size: few
v_call: TRBV6-6
d_call: TRBD1
cdr3_aa: CASSYLSGQGHGYTF
cdr3_nt: TGTGCCAGCAGTTACCTCTCGGGACAGGGGCATGGCTACACCTTC

j_call: TRBJ1-1
clone_size: .
v_call: TRBV20-1
d_call: .
cdr3_aa: CSASPMGAVLEGAFF
cdr3_nt: TGCAGTGCTAGTCCGATGGGCGCGGTATTGGAGGGAGCTTTCTTT

j_call: TRBJ1-2
clone_size: many
v_call: TRBV20-1
d_call: .
cdr3_aa: CSITGDNYGYTF
cdr3_nt: TGCAGTATCACGGGCGATAACTATGGCTACACCTTC

j_call: TRBJ2-1
clone_size: few
v_call: TRBV12-3/TRBV12-4
d_call: TRBD2
cdr3_aa: CASSFGGGVINEQFF
cdr3_nt: TGTGCCAGCAGTTTCGGGGGGGGAGTCATTAATGAGCAGTTCTTC

j_call: TRBJ2-5
clone_size: .
v_call: TRBV2
d_call: TRBD1
cdr3_aa: CASTATGGVETQYF
cdr3_nt: TGTGCCAGCACCGCGACAGGGGGCGTTGAGACCCAGTACTTC

j_call: TRBJ2-5
clone_size: many
v_call: TRBV28
d_call: .
cdr3_aa: CASSSMYQETQYF
cdr3_nt: TGTGCCAGCAGTTCCATGTACCAAGAGACCCAGTACTTC

j_call: TRBJ1-3
clone_size: few
v_call: TRBV28
d_call: .
cdr3_aa: CASSPPSSGNTIYF
cdr3_nt: TGTGCCAGCAGCCCACCAAGCTCTGGAAACACCATATATTTT

j_call: TRBJ2-1
clone_size: many
v_call: TRBV24-1
d_call: TRBD1
cdr3_aa: CATLGGASNEQFF
cdr3_nt: TGTGCCACTTTAGGGGGCGCGTCGAATGAGCAGTTCTTC

j_call: TRBJ2-3
clone_size: .
v_call: TRBV7-2
d_call: TRBD2
cdr3_aa: CASSPRTSGSSDTQYF
cdr3_nt: TGTGCCAGCAGTCCCCGGACTAGCGGGAGTTCAGATACGCAGTATTTT